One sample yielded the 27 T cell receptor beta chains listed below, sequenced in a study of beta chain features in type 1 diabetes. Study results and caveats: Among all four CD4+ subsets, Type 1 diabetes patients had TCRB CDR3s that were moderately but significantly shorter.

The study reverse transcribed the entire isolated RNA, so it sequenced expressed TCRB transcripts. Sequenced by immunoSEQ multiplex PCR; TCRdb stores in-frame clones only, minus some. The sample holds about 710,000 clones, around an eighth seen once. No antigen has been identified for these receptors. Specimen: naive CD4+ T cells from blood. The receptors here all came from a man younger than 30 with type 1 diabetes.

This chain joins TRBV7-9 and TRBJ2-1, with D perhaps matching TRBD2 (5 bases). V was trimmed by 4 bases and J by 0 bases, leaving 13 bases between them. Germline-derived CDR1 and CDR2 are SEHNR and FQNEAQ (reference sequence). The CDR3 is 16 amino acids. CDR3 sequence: CASSSFRGSSYNEQFF. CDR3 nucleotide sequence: TGTGCCAGCAGCTCATTTCGGGGAAGCTCCTACAATGAGCAGTTCTTC. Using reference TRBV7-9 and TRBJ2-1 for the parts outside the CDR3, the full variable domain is DTGVSQNPRHKITKRGQNVTFRCDPISEHNRLYWYRQTLGQGPEFLTYFQNEAQLEKSRLLSDRFSAERPKGSFSTLEIQRTEQGDSAMYLCASSSFRGSSYNEQFFGPGTRLTVL.

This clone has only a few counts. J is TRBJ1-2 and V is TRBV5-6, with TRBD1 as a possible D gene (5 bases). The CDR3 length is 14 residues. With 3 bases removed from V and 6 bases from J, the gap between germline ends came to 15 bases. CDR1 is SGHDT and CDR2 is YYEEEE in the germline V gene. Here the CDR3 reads CASSSPRDGDGYTF. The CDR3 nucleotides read TGTGCCAGCAGCTCCCCGAGGGACGGGGATGGCTACACCTTC.

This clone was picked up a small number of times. The CDR3 coding sequence is TGCAGCGTGTATACAGGGGTCGGCTACACCTTC. This sequence encodes CSVYTGVGYTF. The chain carries TRBV29-1 and TRBJ1-2; 7 bases are shared with TRBD1. V shed 6 bases and J 8 bases; nucleotides not matched to a gene: 6. This CDR3 is 11 amino acids long. Germline V gene sequence: CDR1 SQVTM, CDR2 ANQGSEA.

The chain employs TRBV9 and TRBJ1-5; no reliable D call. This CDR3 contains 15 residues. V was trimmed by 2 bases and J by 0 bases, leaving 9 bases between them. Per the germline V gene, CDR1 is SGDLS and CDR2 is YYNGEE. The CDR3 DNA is TGTGCCAGCAGCGTCTCCGGGAGTAGCAATCAGCCCCAGCATTTT. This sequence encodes CASSVSGSSNQPQHF.

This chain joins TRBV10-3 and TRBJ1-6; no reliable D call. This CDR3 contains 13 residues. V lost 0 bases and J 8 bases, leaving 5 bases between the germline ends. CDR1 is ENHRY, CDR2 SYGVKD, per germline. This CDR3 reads CAISESSDSPLHF. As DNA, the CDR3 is TGTGCCATCAGTGAGTCGTCCGATTCACCCCTCCACTTT.

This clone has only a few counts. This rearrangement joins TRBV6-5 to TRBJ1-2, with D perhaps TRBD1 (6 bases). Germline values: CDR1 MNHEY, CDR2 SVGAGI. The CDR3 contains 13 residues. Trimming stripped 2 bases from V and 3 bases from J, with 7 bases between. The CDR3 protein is CASSYGGYYGYTF. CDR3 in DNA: TGTGCCAGCAGTTACGGGGGCTACTATGGCTACACCTTC.

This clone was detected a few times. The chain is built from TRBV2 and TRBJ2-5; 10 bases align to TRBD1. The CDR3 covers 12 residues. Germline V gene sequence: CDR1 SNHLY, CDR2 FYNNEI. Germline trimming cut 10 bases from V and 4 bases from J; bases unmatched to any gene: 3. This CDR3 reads CANRDRGETQYF. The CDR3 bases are TGTGCCAACCGGGACAGGGGAGAGACCCAGTACTTC. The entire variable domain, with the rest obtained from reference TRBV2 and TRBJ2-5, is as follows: EPEVTQTPSHQVTQMGQEVILRCVPISNHLYFYWYRQILGQKVEFLVSFYNNEISEKSEIFDDQFSVERPDGSNFTLKIRSTKLEDSAMYFCANRDRGETQYFGPGTRLLVL.

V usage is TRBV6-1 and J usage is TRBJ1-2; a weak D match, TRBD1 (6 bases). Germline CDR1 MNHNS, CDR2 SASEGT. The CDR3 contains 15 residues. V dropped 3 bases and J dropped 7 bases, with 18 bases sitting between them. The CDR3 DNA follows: TGTGCCAGCAGTGATAGGGGGGCCGGACTTCGTGGCTACACCTTC. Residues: CASSDRGAGLRGYTF.

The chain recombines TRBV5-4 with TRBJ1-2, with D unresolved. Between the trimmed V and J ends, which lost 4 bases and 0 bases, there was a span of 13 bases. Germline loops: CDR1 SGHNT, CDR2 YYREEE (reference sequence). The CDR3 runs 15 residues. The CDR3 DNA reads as TGTGCCAGCAGCCCCCGCTCCCAAGCTAACTATGGCTACACCTTC. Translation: CASSPRSQANYGYTF.

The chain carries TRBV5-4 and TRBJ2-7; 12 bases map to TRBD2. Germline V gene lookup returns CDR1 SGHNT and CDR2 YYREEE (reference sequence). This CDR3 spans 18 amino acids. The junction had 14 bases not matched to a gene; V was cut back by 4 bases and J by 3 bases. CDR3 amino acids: CASSSSSGRAILSYEQYF. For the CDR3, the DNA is TGTGCCAGCAGCAGCTCTAGCGGGAGGGCCATTTTGAGCTACGAGCAGTACTTC.

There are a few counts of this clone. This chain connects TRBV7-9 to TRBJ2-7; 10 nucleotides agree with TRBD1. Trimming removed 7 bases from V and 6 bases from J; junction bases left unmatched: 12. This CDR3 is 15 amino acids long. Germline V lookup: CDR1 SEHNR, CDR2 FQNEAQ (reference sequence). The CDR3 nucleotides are TGTGCCAGCAACTTCGGGACAGGGGATAGTGGCGAGCAGTACTTC. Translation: CASNFGTGDSGEQYF.

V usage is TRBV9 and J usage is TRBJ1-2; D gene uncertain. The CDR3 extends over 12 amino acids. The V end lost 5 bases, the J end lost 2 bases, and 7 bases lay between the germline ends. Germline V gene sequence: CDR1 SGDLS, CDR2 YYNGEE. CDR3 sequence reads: CASSRANYGYTF. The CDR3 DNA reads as TGTGCCAGCAGTCGAGCCAACTATGGCTACACCTTC.

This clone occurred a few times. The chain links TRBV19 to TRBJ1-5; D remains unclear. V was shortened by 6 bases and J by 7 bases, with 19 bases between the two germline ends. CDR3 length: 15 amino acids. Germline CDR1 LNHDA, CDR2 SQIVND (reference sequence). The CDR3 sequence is CASSLYGEREQPQHF. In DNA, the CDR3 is TGTGCCAGTAGCCTCTATGGAGAAAGGGAACAGCCCCAGCATTTT.

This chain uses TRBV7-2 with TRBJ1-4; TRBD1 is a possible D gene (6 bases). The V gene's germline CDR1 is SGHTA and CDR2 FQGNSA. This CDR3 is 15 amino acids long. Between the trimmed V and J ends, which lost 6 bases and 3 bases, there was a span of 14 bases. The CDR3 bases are TGTGCCAGCAGAGCAAACAGGGTTGCTAATGAAAAACTGTTTTTT. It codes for CASRANRVANEKLFF.

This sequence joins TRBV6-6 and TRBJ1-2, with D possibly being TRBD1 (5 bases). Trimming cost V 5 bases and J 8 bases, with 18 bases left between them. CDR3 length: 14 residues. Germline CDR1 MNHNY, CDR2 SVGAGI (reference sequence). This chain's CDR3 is CASSHRIGTAGYTF. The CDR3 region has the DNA TGTGCCAGCAGTCACCGGATTGGGACGGCGGGCTACACCTTC.

The CDR3 DNA reads TGTGCCAGCAGCCGCTCCTCCCCCGGGACAGGTGACAATGAGCAGTTCTTC. It yields the protein CASSRSSPGTGDNEQFF. The chain recombines TRBV7-3 with TRBJ2-1; 8 bases are shared with TRBD1. V gave up 5 bases and J gave up 5 bases; unmatched junction bases: 14. The germline V gene has CDR1 SGHTA and CDR2 FQGTGA. The CDR3 consists of 17 residues.

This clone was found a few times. CDR3 amino acids: CASSPIGGPTNEQFF. CDR3 DNA: TGCGCCAGCAGCCCGATTGGCGGACCCACGAATGAGCAGTTCTTC. This chain uses TRBV5-1 with TRBJ2-1; D ambiguous. V was clipped by 4 bases and J by 7 bases, with 18 bases between them. This CDR3 comprises 15 residues. Germline CDR1 SGHRS, CDR2 YFSETQ.

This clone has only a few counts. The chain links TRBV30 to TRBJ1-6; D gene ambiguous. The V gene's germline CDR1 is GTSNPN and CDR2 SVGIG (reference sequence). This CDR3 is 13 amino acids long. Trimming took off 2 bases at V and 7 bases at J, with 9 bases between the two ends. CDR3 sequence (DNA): TGTGCCTGGAGTCGAGTGGAGAATTCACCCCTCCACTTT. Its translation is CAWSRVENSPLHF.

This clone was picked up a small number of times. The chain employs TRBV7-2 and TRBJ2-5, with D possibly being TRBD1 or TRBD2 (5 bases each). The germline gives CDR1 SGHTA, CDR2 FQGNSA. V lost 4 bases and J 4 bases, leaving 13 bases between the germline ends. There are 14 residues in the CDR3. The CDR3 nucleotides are TGTGCCAGCAGCTCCCGGGGCCTCGGAGAGACCCAGTACTTC. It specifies CASSSRGLGETQYF.

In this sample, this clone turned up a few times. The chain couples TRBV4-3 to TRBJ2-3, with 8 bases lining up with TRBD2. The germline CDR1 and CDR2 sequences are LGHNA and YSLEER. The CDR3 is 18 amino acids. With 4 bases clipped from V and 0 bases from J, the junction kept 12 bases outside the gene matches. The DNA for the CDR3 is TGCGCCAGCAGCCGGACTAGCTGGGATAGCGATAGCACAGATACGCAGTATTTT. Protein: CASSRTSWDSDSTDTQYF.

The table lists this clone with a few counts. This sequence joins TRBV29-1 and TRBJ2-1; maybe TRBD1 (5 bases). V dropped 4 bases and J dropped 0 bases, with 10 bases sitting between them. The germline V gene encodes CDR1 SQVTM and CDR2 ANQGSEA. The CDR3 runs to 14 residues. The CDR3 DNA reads TGCAGCGTTGTGGCGCAGGGCTCCTACAATGAGCAGTTCTTC. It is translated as CSVVAQGSYNEQFF.

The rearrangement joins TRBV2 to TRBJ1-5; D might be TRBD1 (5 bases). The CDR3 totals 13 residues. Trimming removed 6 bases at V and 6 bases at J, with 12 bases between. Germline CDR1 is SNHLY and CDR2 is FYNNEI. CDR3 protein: CASSLGRGQPQHF. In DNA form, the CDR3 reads TGTGCCAGCAGCCTCGGGAGGGGTCAGCCCCAGCATTTT.

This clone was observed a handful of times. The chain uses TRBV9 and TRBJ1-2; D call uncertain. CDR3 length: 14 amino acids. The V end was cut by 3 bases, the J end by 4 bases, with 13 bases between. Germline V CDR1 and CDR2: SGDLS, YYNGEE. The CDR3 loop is CASSDPGPFYGYTF. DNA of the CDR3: TGTGCCAGCAGCGACCCCGGACCCTTCTATGGCTACACCTTC.

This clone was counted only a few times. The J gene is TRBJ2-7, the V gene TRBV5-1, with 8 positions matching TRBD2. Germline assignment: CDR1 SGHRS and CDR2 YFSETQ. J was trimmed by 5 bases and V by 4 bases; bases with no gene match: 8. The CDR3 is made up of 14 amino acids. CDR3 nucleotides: TGCGCCAGCAGCCCGGAGAGGACTAGCAACGAGCAGTACTTC. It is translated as CASSPERTSNEQYF.

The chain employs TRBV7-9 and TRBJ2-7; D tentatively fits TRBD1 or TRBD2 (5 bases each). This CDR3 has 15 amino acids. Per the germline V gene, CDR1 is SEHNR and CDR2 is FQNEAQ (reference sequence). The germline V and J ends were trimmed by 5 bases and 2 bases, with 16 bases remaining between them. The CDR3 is CASSVPGTVTYEQYF. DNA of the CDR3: TGTGCCAGCAGCGTCCCCGGGACGGTAACCTACGAGCAGTACTTC.

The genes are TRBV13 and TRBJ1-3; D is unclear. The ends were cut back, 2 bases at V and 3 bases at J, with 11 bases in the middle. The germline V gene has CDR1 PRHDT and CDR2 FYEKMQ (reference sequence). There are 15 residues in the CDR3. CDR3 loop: CASSLPRGDGNTIYF. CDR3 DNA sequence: TGTGCCAGCAGCTTACCCCGCGGGGATGGAAACACCATATATTTT.

CDR3 sequence (DNA): TGCGCCAGCTCCGTGTGGGGGCAGGAAAAAAGAACCTACGAGCAGTACTTC. Encoded protein: CASSVWGQEKRTYEQYF. The chain couples TRBV4-1 to TRBJ2-7; D might be TRBD1 (6 bases). The germline gives CDR1 MGHRA, CDR2 YSYEKL. Trimming pared 8 bases from V and 2 bases from J, leaving 25 bases between. The length of the CDR3 is 17 residues.